This T cell receptor beta chain emerged from a study of T cell clonality in common variable immunodeficiency. Each donor provided roughly 4.5 to 8.5 ml of heparinized whole blood. This clone was found many times. Its antigen is not identified. The read halts 3 residues ahead of the CDR3 end, with the missing end drawn from the germline J gene. Clones were sequenced by immunoSEQ multiplex PCR, and TCRdb holds only the in-frame ones, with some missing. This record lists approximately 34,000 clones, none seen once only, and the top ten clones contain more than 2.5%. Study-wide results and limits: Compared with controls, CVID subjects had fewer shared TCRbeta clones.

The CDR3 runs 14 residues. CDR1 and CDR2 from the germline V gene are SGHAT and FQNNGV. V lost 6 bases and J 1 base, leaving 9 bases between the germline ends. Sequencing was performed on peripheral blood mononuclear cells. This chain uses TRBV11-2 with TRBJ2-2, with no clear D. The TCR originated in a person aged 18-70 years in good health. Here the CDR3 reads CASSRLENTGELFF. The sequenced part of the CDR3 DNA is TGTGCCAGCAGTCGGTTAGAGAACACCGGGGAG.